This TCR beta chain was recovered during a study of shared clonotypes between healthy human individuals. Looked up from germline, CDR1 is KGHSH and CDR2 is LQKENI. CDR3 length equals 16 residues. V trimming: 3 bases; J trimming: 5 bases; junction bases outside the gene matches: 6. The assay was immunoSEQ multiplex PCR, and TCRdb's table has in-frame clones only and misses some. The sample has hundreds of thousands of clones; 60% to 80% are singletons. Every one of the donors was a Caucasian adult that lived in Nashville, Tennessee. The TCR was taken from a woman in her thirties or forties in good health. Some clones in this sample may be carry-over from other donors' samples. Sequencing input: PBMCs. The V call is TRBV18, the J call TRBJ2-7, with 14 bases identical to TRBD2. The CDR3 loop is CASSPPGLAGEHEQYF. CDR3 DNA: TGTGCCAGCTCACCCCCGGGACTAGCGGGAGAACACGAGCAGTACTTC.